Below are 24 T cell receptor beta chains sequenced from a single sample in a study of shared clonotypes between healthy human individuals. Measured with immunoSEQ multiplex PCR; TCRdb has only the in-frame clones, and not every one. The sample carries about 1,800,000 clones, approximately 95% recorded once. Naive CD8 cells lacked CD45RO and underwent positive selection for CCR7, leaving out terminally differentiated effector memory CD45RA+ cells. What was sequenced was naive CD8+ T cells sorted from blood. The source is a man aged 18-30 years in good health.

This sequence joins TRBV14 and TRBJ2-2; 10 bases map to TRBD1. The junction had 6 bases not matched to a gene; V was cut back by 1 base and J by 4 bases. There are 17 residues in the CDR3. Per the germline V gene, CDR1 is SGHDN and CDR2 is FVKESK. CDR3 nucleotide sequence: TGTGCCAGCAGCCAAGGGACAGGGGGATATATCACCGGGGAGCTGTTTTTT. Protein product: CASSQGTGGYITGELFF.

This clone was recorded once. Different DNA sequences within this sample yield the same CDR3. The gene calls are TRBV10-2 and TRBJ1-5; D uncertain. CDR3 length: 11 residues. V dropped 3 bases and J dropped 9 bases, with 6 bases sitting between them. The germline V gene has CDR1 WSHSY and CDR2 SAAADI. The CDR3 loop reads CASSEGGPQHF. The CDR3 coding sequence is TGCGCCAGCAGTGAAGGCGGGCCCCAGCATTTT.

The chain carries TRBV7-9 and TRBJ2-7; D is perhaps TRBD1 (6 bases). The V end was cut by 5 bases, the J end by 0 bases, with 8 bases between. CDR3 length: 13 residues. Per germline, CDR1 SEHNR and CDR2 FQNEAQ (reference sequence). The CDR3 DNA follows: TGTGCCAGCAGCATGACAGGCTCCTACGAGCAGTACTTC. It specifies CASSMTGSYEQYF.

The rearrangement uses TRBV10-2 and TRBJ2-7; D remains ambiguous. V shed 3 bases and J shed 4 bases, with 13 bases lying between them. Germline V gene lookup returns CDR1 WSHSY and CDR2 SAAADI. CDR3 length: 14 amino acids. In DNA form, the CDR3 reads TGCGCCAGCAGTGAAGGGCACAGTAAGTACGAGCAGTACTTC. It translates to CASSEGHSKYEQYF.

CDR3 region: CASSLEGGEADTQYF. The CDR3 DNA sequence: TGTGCCAGCAGCTTAGAAGGGGGCGAGGCAGATACGCAGTATTTT. V and J are TRBV11-2 and TRBJ2-3, with 7 bases matching TRBD1. The CDR3 runs 15 residues. The germline V gene encodes CDR1 SGHAT and CDR2 FQNNGV. The V segment lost 0 bases and the J segment 4 bases; nucleotides outside the gene matches: 4.

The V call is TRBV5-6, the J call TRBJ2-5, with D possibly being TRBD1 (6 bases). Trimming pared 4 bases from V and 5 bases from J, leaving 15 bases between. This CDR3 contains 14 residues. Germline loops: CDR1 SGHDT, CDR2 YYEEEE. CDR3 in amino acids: CASSEDTGWETQYF. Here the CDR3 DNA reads TGTGCCAGCAGCGAGGATACAGGGTGGGAGACCCAGTACTTC.

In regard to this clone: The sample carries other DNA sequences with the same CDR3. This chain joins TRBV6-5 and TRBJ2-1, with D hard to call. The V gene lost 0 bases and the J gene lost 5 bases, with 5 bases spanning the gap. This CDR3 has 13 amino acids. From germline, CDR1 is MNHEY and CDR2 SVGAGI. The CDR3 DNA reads TGTGCCAGCAGTTACTCAGGGAACAATGAGCAGTTCTTC. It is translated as CASSYSGNNEQFF.

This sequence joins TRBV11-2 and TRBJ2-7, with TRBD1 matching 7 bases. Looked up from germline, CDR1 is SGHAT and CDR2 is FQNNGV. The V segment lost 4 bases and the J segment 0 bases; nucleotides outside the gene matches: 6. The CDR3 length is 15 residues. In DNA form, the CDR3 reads TGTGCCAGCAGCTCCGGGACAGCCACCTCCTACGAGCAGTACTTC. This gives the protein CASSSGTATSYEQYF.

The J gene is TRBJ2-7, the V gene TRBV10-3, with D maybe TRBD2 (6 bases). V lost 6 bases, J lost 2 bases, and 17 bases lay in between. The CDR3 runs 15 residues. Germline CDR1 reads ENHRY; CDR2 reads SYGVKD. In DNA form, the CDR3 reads TGTGCCATCAGGGGCGGGGCAGGGCCTCCCTACGAGCAGTACTTC. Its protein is CAIRGGAGPPYEQYF.

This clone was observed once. The CDR3 DNA sequence: TGTGCCAGCACTCAATCGGGGGACTCCTACGAGCAGTACTTC. Translating it yields CASTQSGDSYEQYF. The chain combines TRBV28 with TRBJ2-7; TRBD2 might be the D (6 bases). The CDR3 runs 14 residues. Germline values: CDR1 MDHEN, CDR2 SYDVKM. V was pared by 7 bases and J by 0 bases, with 13 bases between.

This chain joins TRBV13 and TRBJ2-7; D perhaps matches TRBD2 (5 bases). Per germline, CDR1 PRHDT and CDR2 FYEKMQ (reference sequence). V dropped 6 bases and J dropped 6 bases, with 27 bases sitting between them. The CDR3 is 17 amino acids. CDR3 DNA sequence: TGTGCCAGCAGTCCAGAGAACCGGGATGCCGCCTTCGGCGAGCAGTACTTC. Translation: CASSPENRDAAFGEQYF.

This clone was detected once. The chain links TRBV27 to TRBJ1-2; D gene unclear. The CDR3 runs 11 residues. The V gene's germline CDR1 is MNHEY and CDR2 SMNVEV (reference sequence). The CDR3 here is CVSRGWNGYTF. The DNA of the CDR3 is TGTGTCTCACGAGGGTGGAATGGCTACACCTTC.

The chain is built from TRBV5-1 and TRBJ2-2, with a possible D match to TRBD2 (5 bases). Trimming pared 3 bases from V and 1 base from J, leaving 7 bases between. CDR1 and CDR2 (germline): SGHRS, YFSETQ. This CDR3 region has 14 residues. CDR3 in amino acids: CASSSGLNTGELFF. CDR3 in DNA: TGCGCCAGCAGCTCCGGACTGAACACCGGGGAGCTGTTTTTT.

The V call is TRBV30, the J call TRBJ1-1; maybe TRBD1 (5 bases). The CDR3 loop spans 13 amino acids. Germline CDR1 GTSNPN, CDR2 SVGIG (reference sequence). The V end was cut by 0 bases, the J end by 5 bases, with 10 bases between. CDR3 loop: CAWSVGVPTEAFF. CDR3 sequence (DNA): TGTGCCTGGAGTGTAGGGGTGCCGACTGAAGCTTTCTTT. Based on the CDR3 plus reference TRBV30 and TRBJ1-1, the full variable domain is SQTIHQWPATLVQPVGSPLSLECTVEGTSNPNLYWYRQAAGRGLQLLFYSVGIGQISSEVPQNLSASRPQDRQFILSSKKLLLSDSGFYLCAWSVGVPTEAFFGQGTRLTVV.

CDR3 nucleotides: TGTGCCAGCGGCGTTTTCGGGACATCAGAATACAATGAGCAGTTCTTC. Residues: CASGVFGTSEYNEQFF. V and J are TRBV13 and TRBJ2-1; a possible D gene is TRBD1 (6 bases). The CDR3 runs 16 residues. Per the germline V gene, CDR1 is PRHDT and CDR2 is FYEKMQ (reference sequence). The germline V and J ends were trimmed by 8 bases and 4 bases, with 21 bases remaining between them.

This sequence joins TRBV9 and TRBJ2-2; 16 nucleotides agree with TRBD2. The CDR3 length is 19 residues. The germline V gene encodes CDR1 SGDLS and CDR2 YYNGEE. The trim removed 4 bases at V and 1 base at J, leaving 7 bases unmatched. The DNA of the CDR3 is TGTGCCAGCAGCAGAACCGGGACTAGCGGGAGGGTGAACACCGGGGAGCTGTTTTTT. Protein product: CASSRTGTSGRVNTGELFF.

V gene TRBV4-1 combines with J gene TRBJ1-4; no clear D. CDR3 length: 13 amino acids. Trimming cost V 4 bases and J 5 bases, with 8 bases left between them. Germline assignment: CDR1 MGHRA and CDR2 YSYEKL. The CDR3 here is CASSLRGNEKLFF. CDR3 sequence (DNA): TGCGCCAGCAGCCTACGCGGAAATGAAAAACTGTTTTTT.

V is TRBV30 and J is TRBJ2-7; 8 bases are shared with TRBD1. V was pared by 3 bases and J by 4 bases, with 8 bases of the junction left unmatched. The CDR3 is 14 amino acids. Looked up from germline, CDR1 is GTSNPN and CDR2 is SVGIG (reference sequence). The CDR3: CAWSRTGTLYEQYF. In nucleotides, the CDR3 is TGTGCCTGGAGCCGGACAGGGACCCTATACGAGCAGTACTTC.

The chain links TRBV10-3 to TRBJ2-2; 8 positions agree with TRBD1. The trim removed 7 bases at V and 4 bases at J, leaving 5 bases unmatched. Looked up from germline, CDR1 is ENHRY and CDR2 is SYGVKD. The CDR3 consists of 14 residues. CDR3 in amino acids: CAITETGVTGELFF. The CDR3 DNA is TGTGCCATCACCGAGACAGGGGTCACCGGGGAGCTGTTTTTT.

This CDR3 reads CASSEQGQDNQPQHF. Here the CDR3 DNA reads TGTGCCAGCAGCGAGCAAGGGCAGGACAATCAGCCCCAGCATTTT. The gene calls are TRBV9 and TRBJ1-5; D gene unclear. V lost 3 bases, J lost 3 bases, and 13 bases lay in between. From germline, CDR1 is SGDLS and CDR2 YYNGEE. The CDR3 extends over 15 amino acids.

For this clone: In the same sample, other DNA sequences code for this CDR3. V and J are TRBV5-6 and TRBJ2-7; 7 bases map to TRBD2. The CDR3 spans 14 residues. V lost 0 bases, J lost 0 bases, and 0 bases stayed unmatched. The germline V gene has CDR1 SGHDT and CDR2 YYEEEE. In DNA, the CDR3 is TGTGCCAGCAGCTTGGGACTAGCCTCCTACGAGCAGTACTTC. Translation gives CASSLGLASYEQYF. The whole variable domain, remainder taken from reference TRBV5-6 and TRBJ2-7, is DAGVTQSPTHLIKTRGQQVTLRCSPKSGHDTVSWYQQALGQGPQFIFQYYEEEERQRGNFPDRFSGHQFPNYSSELNVNALLLGDSALYLCASSLGLASYEQYFGPGTRLTVT.

The CDR3 DNA is TGTGCCAGTAGTATTGGTTGGGGACTAGAGGCCTACGAGCAGTACTTC. This sequence encodes CASSIGWGLEAYEQYF. The chain recombines TRBV19 with TRBJ2-7; TRBD2 agrees at 8 bases. CDR1 LNHDA and CDR2 SQIVND come from the germline V gene (reference sequence). V trimming: 3 bases; J trimming: 2 bases; junction bases outside the gene matches: 9. The CDR3 is 16 amino acids.

The CDR3 protein is CASSSRDSSDPGETQYF. For the CDR3, the DNA is TGTGCCAGCAGTTCCCGGGACAGTTCTGATCCGGGGGAGACCCAGTACTTC. This sequence joins TRBV27 and TRBJ2-5, with 7 bases matching TRBD1. Germline trimming cut 4 bases from V and 5 bases from J; bases unmatched to any gene: 16. This CDR3 contains 17 residues. Germline loops: CDR1 MNHEY, CDR2 SMNVEV (reference sequence).

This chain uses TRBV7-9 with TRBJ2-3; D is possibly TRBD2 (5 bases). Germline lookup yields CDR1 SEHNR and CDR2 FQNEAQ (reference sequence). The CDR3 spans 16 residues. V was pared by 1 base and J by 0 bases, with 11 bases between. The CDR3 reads CASSLDYSESTDTQYF. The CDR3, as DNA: TGTGCCAGCAGCTTAGATTATAGCGAGAGCACAGATACGCAGTATTTT.